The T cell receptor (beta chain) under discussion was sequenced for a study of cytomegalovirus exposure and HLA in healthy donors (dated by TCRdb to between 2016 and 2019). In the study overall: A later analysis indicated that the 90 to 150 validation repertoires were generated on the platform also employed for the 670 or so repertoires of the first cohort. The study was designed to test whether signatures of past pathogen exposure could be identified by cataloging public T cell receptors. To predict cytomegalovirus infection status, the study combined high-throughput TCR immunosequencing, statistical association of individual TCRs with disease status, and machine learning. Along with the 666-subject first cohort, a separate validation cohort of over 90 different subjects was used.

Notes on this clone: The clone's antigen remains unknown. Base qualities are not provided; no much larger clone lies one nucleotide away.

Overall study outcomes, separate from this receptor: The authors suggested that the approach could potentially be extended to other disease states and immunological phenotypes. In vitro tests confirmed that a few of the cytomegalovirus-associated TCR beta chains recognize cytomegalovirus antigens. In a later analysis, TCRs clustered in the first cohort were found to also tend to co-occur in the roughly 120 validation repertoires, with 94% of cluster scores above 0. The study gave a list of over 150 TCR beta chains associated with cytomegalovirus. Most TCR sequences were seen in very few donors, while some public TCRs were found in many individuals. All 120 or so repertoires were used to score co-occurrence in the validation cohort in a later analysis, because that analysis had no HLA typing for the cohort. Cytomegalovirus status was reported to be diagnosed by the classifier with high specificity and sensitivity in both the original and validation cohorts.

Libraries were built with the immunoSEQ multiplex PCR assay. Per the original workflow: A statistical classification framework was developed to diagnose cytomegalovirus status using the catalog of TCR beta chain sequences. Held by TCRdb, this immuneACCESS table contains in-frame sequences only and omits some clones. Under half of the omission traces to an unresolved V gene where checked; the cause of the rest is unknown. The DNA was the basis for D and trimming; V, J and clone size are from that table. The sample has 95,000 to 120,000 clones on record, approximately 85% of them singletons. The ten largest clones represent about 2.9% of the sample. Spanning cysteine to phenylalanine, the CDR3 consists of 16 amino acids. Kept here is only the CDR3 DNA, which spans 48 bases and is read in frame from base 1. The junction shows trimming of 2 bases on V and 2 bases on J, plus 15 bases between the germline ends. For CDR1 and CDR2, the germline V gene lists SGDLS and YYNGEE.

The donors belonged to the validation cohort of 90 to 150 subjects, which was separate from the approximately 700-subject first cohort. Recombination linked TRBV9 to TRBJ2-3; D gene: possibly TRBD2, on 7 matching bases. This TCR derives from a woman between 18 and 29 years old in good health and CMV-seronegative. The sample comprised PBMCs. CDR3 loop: CASSVRTGGDTDTQYF. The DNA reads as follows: TGTGCCAGCAGCGTCCGGACGGGGGGCGACACAGATACGCAGTATTTT.